The rows below give T cell receptor beta chains drawn from one sample of a study of CD8 T cells in Susac syndrome. In TCRdb, the immunoSEQ multiplex PCR reads were re-called with MiXCR into one record per CDR3 protein. The sample holds hundreds of thousands of distinct CDR3 sequences; 85% are singletons and the top ten take around 0.2%. The sequenced material came from CD8+ T cells from PBMCs. The receptors were gathered from a human donor with multiple sclerosis. Each CDR3 is given with its conserved first and last residue. Each record gives: CDR3 protein, CDR3 DNA, V gene, D gene, J gene, clone size. The D gene is left open where the match is weak. Rows give clone size only sometimes, using once, few, many, or a class for an expanded clone.

CDR3 protein: CASSNRTGGDSYEQYF; CDR3 DNA: TGTGCCAGCAGCAACCGGACAGGAGGAGATTCCTACGAGCAGTACTTC; V gene: TRBV21-1; D gene: .; J gene: TRBJ2-7; clone size: .
CDR3 protein: CASSYGSGGSSYNEQFF; CDR3 DNA: TGTGCCAGCAGTTACGGAAGCGGGGGCAGCTCCTACAATGAGCAGTTCTTC; V gene: TRBV6-5; D gene: TRBD2; J gene: TRBJ2-1; clone size: .
CDR3 protein: CASSRRNRSWKKKLFF; CDR3 DNA: TGTGCCAGCAGCCGGCGAAACAGATCGTGGAAGAAAAAACTGTTTTTT; V gene: TRBV3-1; D gene: .; J gene: TRBJ1-4; clone size: .
CDR3 protein: CASSPRTGYGNTIYF; CDR3 DNA: TGTGCCAGCAGCCCTCGGACAGGTTACGGAAACACCATATATTTT; V gene: TRBV7-2; D gene: TRBD1; J gene: TRBJ1-3; clone size: .
CDR3 protein: CASSQGYYGFGEQYF; CDR3 DNA: TGTGCCAGCAGCCAAGGGTATTACGGTTTTGGCGAGCAGTACTTC; V gene: TRBV14; D gene: .; J gene: TRBJ2-7; clone size: .
CDR3 protein: CASSFGGFSTDTQYF; CDR3 DNA: TGTGCCAGCAGCTTTGGAGGGTTCAGCACAGATACGCAGTATTTT; V gene: TRBV12-3/TRBV12-4; D gene: .; J gene: TRBJ2-3; clone size: few
CDR3 protein: CSVGTASYGYTF; CDR3 DNA: TGCAGCGTAGGGACGGCCTCCTATGGCTACACCTTC; V gene: TRBV29-1; D gene: .; J gene: TRBJ1-2; clone size: .
CDR3 protein: CASSLWALGNEQFF; CDR3 DNA: TGTGCCAGCAGCCTCTGGGCCCTAGGGAATGAGCAGTTCTTC; V gene: TRBV11-2; D gene: .; J gene: TRBJ2-1; clone size: .
CDR3 protein: CASSLGFREADNEQFF; CDR3 DNA: TGTGCCAGCAGCTTGGGTTTTAGGGAGGCAGACAATGAGCAGTTCTTC; V gene: TRBV5-5; D gene: .; J gene: TRBJ2-1; clone size: .
CDR3 protein: CSARDILAEISYNEQFF; CDR3 DNA: TGCAGTGCTAGAGATATACTAGCGGAGATCTCCTACAATGAGCAGTTCTTC; V gene: TRBV20-1; D gene: TRBD2; J gene: TRBJ2-1; clone size: .
CDR3 protein: CASSYPGPDIQYF; CDR3 DNA: TGTGCCAGCAGCTACCCGGGCCCGGATATTCAGTACTTC; V gene: TRBV7-9; D gene: .; J gene: TRBJ2-4; clone size: .
CDR3 protein: CASSIGGLGTEAFF; CDR3 DNA: TGTGCCAGTAGTATAGGGGGGCTTGGGACTGAAGCTTTCTTT; V gene: TRBV19; D gene: .; J gene: TRBJ1-1; clone size: .
CDR3 protein: CASSLAPGGAEAFF; CDR3 DNA: TGTGCCAGCAGCTTAGCCCCCGGGGGGGCTGAAGCTTTCTTT; V gene: TRBV7-9; D gene: .; J gene: TRBJ1-1; clone size: .
CDR3 protein: CASSVGLGTIYEQYF; CDR3 DNA: TGTGCCAGCAGCGTAGGCCTGGGCACCATCTACGAGCAGTACTTC; V gene: TRBV9; D gene: .; J gene: TRBJ2-7; clone size: .
CDR3 protein: CASSHRRMTYNEQFF; CDR3 DNA: TGTGCCAGCAGTCACCGGCGGATGACCTACAATGAGCAGTTCTTC; V gene: TRBV6-2/TRBV6-3; D gene: .; J gene: TRBJ2-1; clone size: .
CDR3 protein: CASSFRDSAYNEQFF; CDR3 DNA: TGTGCCAGCAGTTTCCGGGACAGCGCCTACAATGAGCAGTTCTTC; V gene: TRBV6-5; D gene: TRBD1; J gene: TRBJ2-1; clone size: few
CDR3 protein: CASSLVGNSYNEQFF; CDR3 DNA: TGTGCCAGCAGCCTCGTCGGAAACTCCTACAATGAGCAGTTCTTC; V gene: TRBV28; D gene: .; J gene: TRBJ2-1; clone size: .
CDR3 protein: CATTGGPGQGALDEQYF; CDR3 DNA: TGTGCCACCACCGGGGGGCCGGGACAGGGGGCGCTGGACGAGCAGTACTTC; V gene: TRBV15; D gene: TRBD1; J gene: TRBJ2-7; clone size: .
CDR3 protein: CASSLTQSLGYTF; CDR3 DNA: TGTGCCAGCAGTTTAACCCAGAGCCTTGGCTACACCTTC; V gene: TRBV27; D gene: .; J gene: TRBJ1-2; clone size: .
CDR3 protein: CASSMRRQGVSYNEQFF; CDR3 DNA: TGTGCCAGTAGTATGAGAAGACAGGGGGTTTCCTACAATGAGCAGTTCTTC; V gene: TRBV19; D gene: TRBD1; J gene: TRBJ2-1; clone size: .
CDR3 protein: CASSLRREGQPQHF; CDR3 DNA: TGTGCCAGCAGTTTACGCAGGGAAGGTCAGCCCCAGCATTTT; V gene: TRBV27; D gene: .; J gene: TRBJ1-5; clone size: .